The 32 T cell receptor beta chains below were found in one sample sequenced in a study of PD-1 blockade in mismatch repair-deficient tumors. Profiling relied on immunoSEQ multiplex PCR, and the TCRdb table lists in-frame clones only, not all of them. The sample yields just under 65,000 clones, around 88% seen once. The sample consisted of peripheral blood, taken 52 weeks after starting pembrolizumab. These receptors came from an adult with mismatch repair-deficient cancer.

The chain combines TRBV7-6 with TRBJ2-7; TRBD1 aligns across 7 bases. The CDR3 length is 15 residues. The J segment lost 4 bases and the V segment lost 1 base, leaving 7 bases of the junction unmatched. Per the germline V gene, CDR1 is SGHVS and CDR2 is FNYEAQ. CDR3: CASSLEAGGLYEQYF. Here the CDR3 DNA reads TGTGCCAGCAGCTTAGAGGCAGGGGGTCTTTACGAGCAGTACTTC.

The gene calls are TRBV30 and TRBJ2-7; D is undetermined. CDR3 size: 15 residues. Between the trimmed V and J ends, which lost 0 bases and 3 bases, there was a span of 15 bases. Per the germline V gene, CDR1 is GTSNPN and CDR2 is SVGIG (reference sequence). This CDR3 is CAWSVYKSDIYEQYF. CDR3 sequence (DNA): TGTGCCTGGAGTGTCTATAAGTCGGATATCTACGAGCAGTACTTC.

The CDR3 protein is CASSLRRQEVGETQYF. CDR3 DNA: TGTGCCAGCAGTTTACGGCGGCAGGAGGTCGGGGAGACCCAGTACTTC. This chain connects TRBV27 to TRBJ2-5; possibly TRBD2 for D (5 bases). The germline gives CDR1 MNHEY, CDR2 SMNVEV (reference sequence). Trimming left V 2 bases short and J 5 bases short, with 18 bases between. The CDR3 extends over 16 amino acids.

This clone has only one observation. At one of its ends the junction is not consistent with the germline gene, which may arise from a read error. This sample includes further DNA sequences coding for the same CDR3. The chain carries TRBV7-2 and TRBJ2-7, with 12 bases lining up with TRBD1. Per the germline V gene, CDR1 is SGHTA and CDR2 is FQGNSA. The length of the CDR3 is 12 residues. CDR3 protein: CASSWDRGQPHF. The DNA for the CDR3 is TGTGCTAGCAGCTGGGACAGGGGGCAACCACACTTC. Combining the CDR3 with reference TRBV7-2 and TRBJ2-7 gives the whole variable domain GAGVSQSPSNKVTEKGKDVELRCDPISGHTALYWYRQSLGQGLEFLIYFQGNSAPDKSGLPSDRFSAERTGGSVSTLTIQRTQQEDSAVYLCASSWDRGQPHFGPGTRLTVT.

The chain employs TRBV10-2 and TRBJ1-1, with 8 bases lining up with TRBD1. With V trimmed by 0 bases and J by 3 bases, 9 bases remained unmatched. Germline CDR1 reads WSHSY; CDR2 reads SAAADI. This CDR3 is built from 17 residues. CDR3 sequence (DNA): TGCGCCAGCAGTGAGTCGACCGGACAGGGCAGGGACACTGAAGCTTTCTTT. Protein sequence: CASSESTGQGRDTEAFF.

CDR3 DNA: TGTGCCAGCAGTCCGCACGGACTAGCGGTATACAATGAGCAGTTCTTC. This encodes CASSPHGLAVYNEQFF. This rearrangement joins TRBV28 to TRBJ2-1; 10 bases match TRBD2. From germline, CDR1 is MDHEN and CDR2 SYDVKM. The V segment lost 5 bases and the J segment 4 bases; nucleotides outside the gene matches: 8. This CDR3 has 16 amino acids.

This clone has only a few counts. The chain is built from TRBV10-3 and TRBJ2-7, with no clear D. Germline assignment: CDR1 ENHRY and CDR2 SYGVKD. The CDR3 runs 13 residues. The V end lost 3 bases, the J end lost 1 base, and 7 bases lay between the germline ends. CDR3 loop: CAISDDSSYEQYF. The DNA of the CDR3 is TGTGCCATCAGTGATGACTCTTCCTACGAGCAGTACTTC.

The chain links TRBV10-1 to TRBJ2-7; 7 bases align to TRBD1. After removal of 4 bases from V and 3 bases from J, the junction contained 3 bases not matched to a gene. CDR1 and CDR2 (germline): WNHNN, SYGVQD (reference sequence). The CDR3 is made up of 13 amino acids. CDR3 sequence reads: CASSGGQNYEQYF. CDR3 DNA: TGCGCCAGCAGTGGGGGACAGAACTACGAGCAGTACTTC.

The V gene is TRBV23-1, the J gene TRBJ2-7; 12 bases agree with TRBD2. TRBV23-1 is an ORF; its function is uncertain. The CDR3 covers 15 residues. Unmatched junction bases numbered 6, after V lost 7 bases and J lost 2 bases. CDR3 nucleotides: TGCGCCAGCAACCTATGGACTAGCGGGACCTACGAGCAGTACTTC. Its translation: CASNLWTSGTYEQYF.

The chain uses TRBV7-2 and TRBJ1-1; no firm D call. Per the germline V gene, CDR1 is SGHTA and CDR2 is FQGNSA. Trimming stripped 5 bases from V and 5 bases from J, with 12 bases between. The CDR3 length is 13 residues. CDR3 amino acids: CASSDSAVTEAFF. DNA for the CDR3: TGTGCCAGCAGCGACTCCGCCGTGACTGAAGCTTTCTTT.

The CDR3, as DNA: TGTGCCAGCAGTGAGACGCAAAGAATCGATGAGCAGTTCTTC. Its protein is CASSETQRIDEQFF. This rearrangement joins TRBV2 to TRBJ2-1; the D is unclear. CDR1 is SNHLY and CDR2 is FYNNEI in the germline V gene. The CDR3 is made up of 14 amino acids. The V end lost 3 bases, the J end lost 8 bases, and 14 bases lay between the germline ends.

The rearrangement links TRBV7-9 to TRBJ1-1; D is unclear. Trimming removed 5 bases at V and 7 bases at J, with 8 bases between. The CDR3 contains 11 residues. Germline lookup yields CDR1 SEHNR and CDR2 FQNEAQ (reference sequence). CDR3 protein: CASSLRSEAFF. CDR3 DNA sequence: TGTGCCAGCAGCCTACGTAGTGAAGCTTTCTTT.

In its sample, this clone was seen a few times. The chain links TRBV2 to TRBJ2-7, with 10 bases lining up with TRBD1. The junction had 9 bases not matched to a gene; V was cut back by 3 bases and J by 7 bases. Germline lookup yields CDR1 SNHLY and CDR2 FYNNEI. The CDR3 runs to 15 residues. The CDR3 region is CASSDSGTGAWEQYF. The DNA of the CDR3 is TGTGCCAGCAGTGACTCGGGGACAGGGGCTTGGGAGCAGTACTTC. The whole variable domain, filled in from reference TRBV2 and TRBJ2-7, reads EPEVTQTPSHQVTQMGQEVILRCVPISNHLYFYWYRQILGQKVEFLVSFYNNEISEKSEIFDDQFSVERPDGSNFTLKIRSTKLEDSAMYFCASSDSGTGAWEQYFGPGTRLTVT.

V usage is TRBV29-1 and J usage is TRBJ2-5; tentative D call: TRBD1 (8 bases). The CDR3 loop spans 16 amino acids. Germline V gives CDR1 SQVTM, CDR2 ANQGSEA. Trimming cost V 3 bases and J 3 bases, with 20 bases left between them. CDR3 in DNA: TGCAGCGTTGACGATATCAGGACAGGGAGGGAAGAGACCCAGTACTTC. Translated, it gives CSVDDIRTGREETQYF.

V is TRBV4-1 and J is TRBJ1-1; no firm D call. The germline V gene encodes CDR1 MGHRA and CDR2 YSYEKL. Trimming cost V 0 bases and J 1 base, with 12 bases left between them. The CDR3 spans 16 residues. The CDR3, as DNA: TGCGCCAGCAGCCAAGAAGGTCGTGCAAGGAACACTGAAGCTTTCTTT. It codes for CASSQEGRARNTEAFF.

The chain is built from TRBV28 and TRBJ1-5, with D tentatively TRBD1 (6 bases). V was pared by 5 bases and J by 2 bases, with 10 bases between. Per germline, CDR1 MDHEN and CDR2 SYDVKM. This CDR3 is built from 14 residues. The CDR3 loop is CASSTHRGNQPQHF. CDR3 coding DNA: TGTGCCAGCAGTACTCACAGGGGCAATCAGCCCCAGCATTTT.

This chain joins TRBV6-6 and TRBJ2-7, with 10 bases lining up with TRBD1. V gave up 8 bases and J gave up 3 bases; unmatched junction bases: 1. Per the germline V gene, CDR1 is MNHNY and CDR2 is SVGAGI (reference sequence). CDR3 length equals 12 residues. The CDR3 DNA follows: TGTGCCAGCGGGACAGGGGTCTACGAGCAGTACTTC. Residues: CASGTGVYEQYF.

The J gene is TRBJ2-3, the V gene TRBV9; a possible D gene is TRBD2 (6 bases). With 4 bases removed from V and 3 bases from J, the gap between germline ends came to 18 bases. CDR1 SGDLS and CDR2 YYNGEE come from the germline V gene. The CDR3 consists of 16 residues. The CDR3 DNA reads TGTGCCAGCAGCCTCTGGGGGGAGAGGGGTACAGATACGCAGTATTTT. This translates into CASSLWGERGTDTQYF.

This chain uses TRBV11-2 with TRBJ2-1, with 11 bases fitting TRBD2. The CDR3 extends over 18 amino acids. With V trimmed by 3 bases and J by 6 bases, 13 bases remained unmatched. The germline gives CDR1 SGHAT, CDR2 FQNNGV. CDR3 residues: CASSFGSLAGGPGNEQFF. The CDR3 nucleotides read TGTGCCAGCAGCTTTGGGTCTTTAGCGGGAGGGCCTGGCAATGAGCAGTTCTTC. The whole variable domain, filled in from reference TRBV11-2 and TRBJ2-1, reads EAGVAQSPRYKIIEKRQSVAFWCNPISGHATLYWYQQILGQGPKLLIQFQNNGVVDDSQLPKDRFSAERLKGVDSTLKIQPAKLEDSAVYLCASSFGSLAGGPGNEQFFGPGTRLTVL.

The rearrangement links TRBV7-9 to TRBJ2-2; D not resolved. Germline V gives CDR1 SEHNR, CDR2 FQNEAQ (reference sequence). The V end lost 5 bases, the J end lost 5 bases, and 6 bases lay between the germline ends. CDR3 length: 12 residues. This chain's CDR3 is CASSPETGELFF. The CDR3 region has the DNA TGTGCCAGCAGCCCAGAGACCGGGGAGCTGTTTTTT. The whole variable domain, filled in from reference TRBV7-9 and TRBJ2-2, reads DTGVSQNPRHKITKRGQNVTFRCDPISEHNRLYWYRQTLGQGPEFLTYFQNEAQLEKSRLLSDRFSAERPKGSFSTLEIQRTEQGDSAMYLCASSPETGELFFGEGSRLTVL.

This chain joins TRBV27 and TRBJ2-5; 14 bases agree with TRBD2. The CDR3 is 21 amino acids. Germline trimming cut 3 bases from V and 2 bases from J; bases unmatched to any gene: 17. Per germline, CDR1 MNHEY and CDR2 SMNVEV (reference sequence). The CDR3: CASSFISPTGLAGVGQETQYF. CDR3 bases: TGTGCCAGCAGTTTTATCTCGCCTACGGGACTAGCGGGAGTGGGGCAAGAGACCCAGTACTTC.

The genes are TRBV28 and TRBJ1-2; possibly TRBD1 for D (6 bases). Germline lookup yields CDR1 MDHEN and CDR2 SYDVKM. Between the trimmed V and J ends, which lost 5 bases and 0 bases, there was a span of 13 bases. This CDR3 region has 15 residues. Written as DNA, the CDR3 is TGTGCCAGCAGTGGCGGTAGGGACACTAACTATGGCTACACCTTC. This sequence encodes CASSGGRDTNYGYTF.

The chain employs TRBV12-5 and TRBJ2-1; D not certain. Germline CDR1 is LGHNT and CDR2 is FRNRAP. Trimming stripped 3 bases from V and 2 bases from J, with 5 bases between. This CDR3 spans 13 amino acids. The CDR3 DNA reads TGTGCTAGTGGTTTTGGGACCTACAATGAGCAGTTCTTC. It encodes CASGFGTYNEQFF.

The chain is built from TRBV5-5 and TRBJ2-5; D is possibly TRBD1 (6 bases). The CDR3 is 15 amino acids. CDR1 and CDR2 from the germline V gene are SGHKS and YYEKEE (reference sequence). V lost 4 bases, J lost 2 bases, and 15 bases lay in between. The CDR3 DNA reads as TGTGCCAGCAGCCCCACCATGACAGGACAAGAGACCCAGTACTTC. Amino acid sequence: CASSPTMTGQETQYF.

This chain connects TRBV29-1 to TRBJ2-3; 12 bases are a match to TRBD2. J gave up 6 bases and V 4 bases, and 8 bases lay outside the gene matches. The CDR3 totals 15 residues. CDR1 is SQVTM, CDR2 ANQGSEA, per germline. DNA for the CDR3: TGCAGCGTTGTCGGACTAGCGGGATATTCGGATACGCAGTATTTT. This gives the protein CSVVGLAGYSDTQYF.

This chain uses TRBV6-5 with TRBJ1-2; D is possibly TRBD1 (5 bases). The V and J ends lost 4 bases and 4 bases respectively, with 13 bases between them. The CDR3 is 14 amino acids. CDR1 is MNHEY and CDR2 is SVGAGI in the germline V gene. Here the CDR3 reads CASSSTTGTYGYTF. CDR3 nucleotide sequence: TGTGCCAGCAGTTCTACTACAGGAACCTATGGCTACACCTTC.

This clone was counted only a few times. V and J are TRBV6-1 and TRBJ2-7; D ambiguous. Germline values: CDR1 MNHNS, CDR2 SASEGT. This CDR3 comprises 14 residues. Trimming stripped 6 bases from V and 6 bases from J, with 18 bases between. The CDR3 sequence is CASRMTYSRSEQYF. CDR3 bases: TGTGCCAGCAGAATGACATATTCCCGATCCGAGCAGTACTTC.

The rearrangement uses TRBV28 and TRBJ1-2; D remains unclear. Between the trimmed V and J ends, which lost 5 bases and 7 bases, there was a span of 17 bases. The CDR3 runs 14 residues. Germline lookup yields CDR1 MDHEN and CDR2 SYDVKM. The CDR3 DNA sequence: TGTGCCAGCAGTGCACTAGGGCCTCGGGCTGGCTACACCTTC. Protein sequence: CASSALGPRAGYTF.

The V call is TRBV19, the J call TRBJ2-7; 8 bases are shared with TRBD1. Germline CDR1 and CDR2: LNHDA and SQIVND (reference sequence). This CDR3 has 15 residues. V was pared by 3 bases and J by 1 base, with 5 bases of the junction left unmatched. CDR3 DNA: TGTGCCAGTAGTATGGCGGACAGGGATTCCTACGAGCAGTACTTC. Translating gives CASSMADRDSYEQYF. The full variable domain, completed using reference TRBV19 and TRBJ2-7, is DGGITQSPKYLFRKEGQNVTLSCEQNLNHDAMYWYRQDPGQGLRLIYYSQIVNDFQKGDIAEGYSVSREKKESFPLTVTSAQKNPTAFYLCASSMADRDSYEQYFGPGTRLTVT.

The V gene is TRBV11-3, the J gene TRBJ2-3, with 13 bases lining up with TRBD2. The CDR3 sequence is 14 residues long. CDR1 and CDR2 from the germline V gene are SGHNT and YENEEA. The V gene end was trimmed by 6 bases and the J gene end by 8 bases; junction bases not matched to a gene: 5. CDR3 in DNA: TGTGCCAGCAGGGGACTAGCGGGATCTGGTACGCAGTATTTT. Translating it yields CASRGLAGSGTQYF.

The chain employs TRBV30 and TRBJ1-2, with TRBD1 as a possible D gene (5 bases). CDR1 and CDR2 (germline): GTSNPN, SVGIG (reference sequence). V dropped 2 bases and J dropped 5 bases, with 15 bases sitting between them. The CDR3 runs to 14 residues. CDR3 in DNA: TGTGCCTGGAGTCCGGGCCCAGGGAGGTATGGCTACACCTTC. Translating it yields CAWSPGPGRYGYTF.

The gene calls are TRBV9 and TRBJ1-2; 8 nucleotides line up with TRBD1. Germline CDR1 SGDLS, CDR2 YYNGEE. There are 15 residues in the CDR3. V was clipped by 7 bases and J by 3 bases; unmatched bases: 11. As DNA, the CDR3 is TGTGCCAGCGGAGAATCGGGACAGGACTACTATGGCTACACCTTC. Translating gives CASGESGQDYYGYTF.